This T cell receptor (beta chain) was identified during a study of vaccination effects on CD4 cells after COVID-19. General study findings and limits: Of the vaccine-induced clones from healthy vaccinees, merely 1 of 255 recognized common cold coronaviruses as well.

V lost 0 bases, J lost 6 bases, and 2 bases lay in between. Germline loops: CDR1 SGDLS, CDR2 YYNGEE. This CDR3 is 11 amino acids long. Before sequencing, viral peptide pools were used by the ViraFEST assay to expand antigen-specific CD4+ T cells. Culture proceeded for 10 days, and CD4+ T cells were then isolated. Having tested negative for nucleocapsid antibodies, the vaccine recipients showed no prior SARS-CoV-2 infection. As concerns this clone: The antigen remains unidentified.

The method was immunoSEQ multiplex PCR; TCRdb's version includes in-frame clones alone and lacks a portion of them. The sample lists about 54,000 clones; 55% to 75% were seen once. The sequences come from CD4+ T cells from PBMCs cultured with SARS-CoV-2 spike peptides, collected before COVID-19 vaccination. The TCR was taken from a human donor who received a COVID-19 vaccine. The chain employs TRBV9 and TRBJ2-3; D call uncertain. The CDR3: CASSVADTQYF. The CDR3 DNA reads TGTGCCAGCAGCGTAGCGGATACGCAGTATTTT.